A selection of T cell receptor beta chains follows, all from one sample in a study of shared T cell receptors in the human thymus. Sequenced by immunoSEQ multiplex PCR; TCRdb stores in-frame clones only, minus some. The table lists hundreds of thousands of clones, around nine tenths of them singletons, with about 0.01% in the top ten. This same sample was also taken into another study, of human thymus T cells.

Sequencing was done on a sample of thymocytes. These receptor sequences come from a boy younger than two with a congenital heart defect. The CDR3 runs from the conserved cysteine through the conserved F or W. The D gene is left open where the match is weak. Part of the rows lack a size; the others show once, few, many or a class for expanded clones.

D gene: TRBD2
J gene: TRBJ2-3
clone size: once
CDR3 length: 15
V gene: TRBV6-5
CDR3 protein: CASRPGRGVTDTQYF
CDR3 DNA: TGTGCCAGCAGGCCCGGGAGGGGGGTCACAGATACGCAGTATTTT

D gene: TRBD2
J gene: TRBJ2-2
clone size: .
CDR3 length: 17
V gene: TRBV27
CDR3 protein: CASSPRTGGRATGELFF
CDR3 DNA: TGTGCCAGCAGCCCCCGGACTGGGGGGAGGGCCACCGGGGAGCTGTTTTTT

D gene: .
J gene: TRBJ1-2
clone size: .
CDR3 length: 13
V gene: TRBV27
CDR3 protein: CASSHGGSDGYTF
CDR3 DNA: TGTGCCAGCAGTCATGGGGGCTCGGATGGCTACACCTTC

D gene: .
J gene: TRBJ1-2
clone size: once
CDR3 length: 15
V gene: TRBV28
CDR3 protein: CASSSGQSDNYGYTF
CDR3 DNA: TGTGCCAGCAGTTCAGGACAGTCGGACAACTATGGCTACACCTTC

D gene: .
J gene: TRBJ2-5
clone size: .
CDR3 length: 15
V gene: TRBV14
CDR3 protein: CASSPDSGDQETQYF
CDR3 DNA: TGTGCCAGCAGCCCAGATAGCGGAGACCAAGAGACCCAGTACTTC

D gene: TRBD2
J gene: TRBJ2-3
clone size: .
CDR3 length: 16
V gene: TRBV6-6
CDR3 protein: CASETSGRAGSDTQYF
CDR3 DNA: TGTGCCAGCGAGACTAGCGGGAGGGCCGGGTCAGATACGCAGTATTTT

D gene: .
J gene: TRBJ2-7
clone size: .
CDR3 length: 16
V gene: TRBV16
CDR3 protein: CASSHQGPSDPYEQYF
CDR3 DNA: TGTGCCAGCAGCCACCAAGGGCCTAGCGACCCTTACGAGCAGTACTTC

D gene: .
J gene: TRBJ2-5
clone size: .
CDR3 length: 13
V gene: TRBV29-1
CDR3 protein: CSVVRGPQETQYF
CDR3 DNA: TGCAGCGTTGTTAGAGGGCCACAAGAGACCCAGTACTTC

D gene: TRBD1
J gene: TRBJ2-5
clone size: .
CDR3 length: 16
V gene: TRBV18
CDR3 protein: CASSPITGVLGKTQYF
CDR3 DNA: TGTGCCAGCTCACCCATCACAGGGGTTCTAGGGAAGACCCAGTACTTC

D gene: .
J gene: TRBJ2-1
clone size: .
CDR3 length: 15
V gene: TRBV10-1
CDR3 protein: CASSESMRSDNEQFF
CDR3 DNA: TGCGCCAGCAGTGAGTCGATGCGGAGCGACAATGAGCAGTTCTTC

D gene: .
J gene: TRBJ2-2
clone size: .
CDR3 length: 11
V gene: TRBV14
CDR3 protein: CASSHSGELFF
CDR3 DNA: TGTGCCAGCAGCCACTCCGGGGAGCTGTTTTTT

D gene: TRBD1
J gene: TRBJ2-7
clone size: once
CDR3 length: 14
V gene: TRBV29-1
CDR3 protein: CSVALGQGAYEQYF
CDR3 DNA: TGCAGCGTCGCCCTCGGACAGGGGGCCTACGAGCAGTACTTC

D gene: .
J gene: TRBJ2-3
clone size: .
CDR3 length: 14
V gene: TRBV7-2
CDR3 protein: CATARLRGTDTQYF
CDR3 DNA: TGTGCCACCGCGCGGCTCAGGGGCACAGATACGCAGTATTTT

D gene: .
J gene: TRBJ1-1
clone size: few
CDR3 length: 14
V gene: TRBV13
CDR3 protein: CASSQQGGATEAFF
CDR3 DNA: TGTGCCAGCAGCCAACAGGGAGGGGCCACTGAAGCTTTCTTT

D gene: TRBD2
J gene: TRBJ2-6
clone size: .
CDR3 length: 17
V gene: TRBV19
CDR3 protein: CASSIRWGTSGANVLTF
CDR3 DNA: TGTGCCAGTAGTATTCGGTGGGGGACTAGCGGGGCCAACGTCCTGACTTTC

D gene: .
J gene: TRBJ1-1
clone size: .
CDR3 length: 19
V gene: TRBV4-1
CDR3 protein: CASSQEEEKPKGGGTEAFF
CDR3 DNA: TGCGCCAGCAGCCAAGAGGAGGAAAAACCCAAAGGGGGTGGCACTGAAGCTTTCTTT

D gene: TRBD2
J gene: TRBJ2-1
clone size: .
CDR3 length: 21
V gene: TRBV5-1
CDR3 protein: CATRVLRVSSGRRQGGNEQFF
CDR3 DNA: TGCGCCACCCGCGTACTCCGCGTTAGTAGCGGGAGGCGCCAAGGTGGCAATGAGCAGTTCTTC

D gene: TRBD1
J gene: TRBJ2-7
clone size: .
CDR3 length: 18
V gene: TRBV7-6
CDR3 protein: CASSLATDGQGDIHEQYF
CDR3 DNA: TGTGCCAGCAGCTTAGCTACTGATGGACAGGGTGATATCCACGAGCAGTACTTC

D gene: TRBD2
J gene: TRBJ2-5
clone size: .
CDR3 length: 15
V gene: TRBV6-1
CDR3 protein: CASSVSGRAGETQYF
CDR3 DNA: TGTGCCAGCAGTGTAAGCGGGAGGGCCGGGGAGACCCAGTACTTC

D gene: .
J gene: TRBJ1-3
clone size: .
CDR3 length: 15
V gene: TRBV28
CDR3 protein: CASNPSGPSGNTIYF
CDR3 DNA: TGTGCCAGCAACCCCTCAGGGCCCTCTGGAAACACCATATATTTT

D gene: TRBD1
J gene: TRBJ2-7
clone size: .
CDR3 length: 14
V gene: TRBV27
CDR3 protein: CASSPGTGDYEQYF
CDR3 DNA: TGTGCCAGCAGTCCCGGGACAGGGGATTACGAGCAGTACTTC

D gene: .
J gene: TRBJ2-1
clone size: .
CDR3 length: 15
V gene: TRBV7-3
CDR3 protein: CASSSLGQLNNEQFF
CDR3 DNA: TGTGCCAGCAGTTCCTTGGGACAACTCAACAATGAGCAGTTCTTC

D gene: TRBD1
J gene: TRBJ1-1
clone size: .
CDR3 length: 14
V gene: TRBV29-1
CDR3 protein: CSARKKRQGLEAFF
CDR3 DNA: TGCAGCGCCAGGAAGAAGCGACAGGGTCTCGAAGCTTTCTTT

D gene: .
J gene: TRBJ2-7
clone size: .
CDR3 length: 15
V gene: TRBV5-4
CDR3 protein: CASSNDSGVSHEQYF
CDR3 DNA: TGTGCCAGCAGCAACGACTCCGGGGTATCCCACGAGCAGTACTTC

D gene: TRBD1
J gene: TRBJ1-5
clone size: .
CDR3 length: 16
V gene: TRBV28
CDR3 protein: CASSLGQGGKWQPQHF
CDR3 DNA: TGTGCCAGCAGTTTAGGACAGGGGGGAAAGTGGCAGCCCCAGCATTTT

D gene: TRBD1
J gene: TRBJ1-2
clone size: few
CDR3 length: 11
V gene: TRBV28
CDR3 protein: CASSLQGAYTF
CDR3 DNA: TGTGCCAGCAGTCTACAGGGGGCCTACACCTTC

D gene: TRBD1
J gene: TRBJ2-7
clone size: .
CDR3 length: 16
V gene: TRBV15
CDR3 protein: CATSPDSRQGSYEQYF
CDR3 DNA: TGTGCCACCAGCCCCGATAGCCGACAGGGGTCCTACGAGCAGTACTTC

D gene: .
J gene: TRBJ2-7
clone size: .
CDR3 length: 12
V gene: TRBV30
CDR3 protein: CAAIREYHEQYF
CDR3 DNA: TGTGCCGCAATCCGGGAGTACCACGAGCAGTACTTC

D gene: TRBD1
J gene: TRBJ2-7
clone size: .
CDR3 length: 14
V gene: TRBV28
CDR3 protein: CASFKGTGYYEQYF
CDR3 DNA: TGTGCCAGTTTTAAAGGGACAGGGTACTACGAGCAGTACTTC

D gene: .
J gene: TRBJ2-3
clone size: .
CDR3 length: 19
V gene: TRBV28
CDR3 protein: CASSSRTEEGASSTDTQYF
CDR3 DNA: TGTGCCAGCAGTTCCCGCACCGAGGAGGGGGCCTCTAGCACAGATACGCAGTATTTT

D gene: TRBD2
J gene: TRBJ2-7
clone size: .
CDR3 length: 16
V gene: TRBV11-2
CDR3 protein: CASSHLLAGGPYEQYF
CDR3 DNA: TGTGCCAGCAGCCATCTACTAGCGGGAGGACCCTACGAGCAGTACTTC

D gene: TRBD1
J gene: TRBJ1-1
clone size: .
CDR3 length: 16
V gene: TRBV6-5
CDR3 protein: CASSYGPGQGNTEAFF
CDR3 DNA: TGTGCCAGCAGTTACGGTCCCGGACAGGGCAACACTGAAGCTTTCTTT

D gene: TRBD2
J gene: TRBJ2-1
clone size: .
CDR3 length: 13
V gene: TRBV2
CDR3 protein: CASSGTSIHEQFF
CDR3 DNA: TGTGCCAGCAGTGGGACTAGTATCCACGAGCAGTTCTTC

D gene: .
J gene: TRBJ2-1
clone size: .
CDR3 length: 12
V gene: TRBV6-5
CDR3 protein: CAAGLSGNEQFF
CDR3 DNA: TGCGCCGCAGGGCTCTCTGGGAATGAGCAGTTCTTC

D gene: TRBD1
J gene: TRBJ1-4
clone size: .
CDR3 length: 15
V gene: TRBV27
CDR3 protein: CASSHRTGGGEKLFF
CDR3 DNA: TGTGCCAGCAGTCACCGGACAGGGGGCGGTGAAAAACTGTTTTTT

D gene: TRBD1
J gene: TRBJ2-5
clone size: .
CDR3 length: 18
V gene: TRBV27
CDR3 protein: CASSPPRDRGSPQETQYF
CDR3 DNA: TGTGCCAGCAGTCCACCCCGTGACAGGGGGTCCCCGCAAGAGACCCAGTACTTC

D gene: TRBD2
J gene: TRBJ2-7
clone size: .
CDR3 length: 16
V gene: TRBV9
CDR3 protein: CASSPRTSGRMYEQYF
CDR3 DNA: TGTGCCAGCAGCCCCCGGACTAGCGGGAGAATGTACGAGCAGTACTTC

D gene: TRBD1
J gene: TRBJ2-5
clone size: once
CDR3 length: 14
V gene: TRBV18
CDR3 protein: CASSSDRVQETQYF
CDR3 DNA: TGTGCCAGCTCATCAGACAGGGTTCAGGAGACCCAGTACTTC

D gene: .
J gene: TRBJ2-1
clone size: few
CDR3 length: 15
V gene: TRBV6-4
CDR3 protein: CASSDGGSPYNEQFF
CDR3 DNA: TGTGCCAGCAGTGATGGGGGCTCTCCCTACAATGAGCAGTTCTTC

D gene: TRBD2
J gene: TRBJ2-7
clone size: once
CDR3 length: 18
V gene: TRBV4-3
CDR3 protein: CASSPTGLAGKSSYEQYF
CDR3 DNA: TGCGCCAGCAGCCCTACCGGACTAGCGGGCAAGAGCTCCTACGAGCAGTACTTC

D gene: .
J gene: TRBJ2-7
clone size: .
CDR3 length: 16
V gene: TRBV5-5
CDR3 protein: CASSSGDGFLTYEQYF
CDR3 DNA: TGTGCCAGCAGCTCGGGGGACGGCTTTTTAACCTACGAGCAGTACTTC

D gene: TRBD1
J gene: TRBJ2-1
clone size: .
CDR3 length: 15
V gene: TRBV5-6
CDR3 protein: CASSLGDRALSEQFF
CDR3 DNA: TGTGCCAGCAGCTTGGGGGACAGGGCCCTTAGTGAGCAGTTCTTC

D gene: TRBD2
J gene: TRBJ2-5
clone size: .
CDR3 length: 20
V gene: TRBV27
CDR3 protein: CASKGGTSGRASGKQETQYF
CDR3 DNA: TGTGCCAGCAAGGGGGGGACTAGCGGGAGGGCCTCCGGGAAACAAGAGACCCAGTACTTC

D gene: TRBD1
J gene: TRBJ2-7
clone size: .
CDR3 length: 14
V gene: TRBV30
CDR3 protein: CAWRLDRIGGEQYF
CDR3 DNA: TGTGCCTGGAGGTTGGACAGGATCGGAGGCGAGCAGTACTTC

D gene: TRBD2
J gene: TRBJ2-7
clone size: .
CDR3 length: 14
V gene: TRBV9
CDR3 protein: CASNEGLGPYEQYF
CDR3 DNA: TGTGCCAGCAATGAGGGACTAGGCCCCTACGAGCAGTACTTC

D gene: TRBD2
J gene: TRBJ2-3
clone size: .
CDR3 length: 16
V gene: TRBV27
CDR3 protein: CASSLSFRREPDTQYF
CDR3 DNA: TGTGCCAGCAGTTTATCGTTCCGGCGGGAGCCAGATACGCAGTATTTT

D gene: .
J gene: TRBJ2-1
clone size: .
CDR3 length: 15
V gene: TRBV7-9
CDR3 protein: CASSLVGLPDNEQFF
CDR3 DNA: TGTGCCAGCAGCTTAGTCGGACTACCCGACAATGAGCAGTTCTTC

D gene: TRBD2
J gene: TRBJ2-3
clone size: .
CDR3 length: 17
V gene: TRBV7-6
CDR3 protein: CASSWGPSSGTTDTQYF
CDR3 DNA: TGTGCCAGCAGCTGGGGACCTTCTAGCGGGACCACAGATACGCAGTATTTT

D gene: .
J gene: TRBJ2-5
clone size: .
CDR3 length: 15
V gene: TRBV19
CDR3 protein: CASSIGGRVQETQYF
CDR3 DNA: TGTGCCAGTAGCATAGGGGGGAGGGTCCAAGAGACCCAGTACTTC

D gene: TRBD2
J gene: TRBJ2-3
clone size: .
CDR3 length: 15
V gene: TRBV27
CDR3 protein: CASRAGDSSTDTQYF
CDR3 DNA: TGTGCCAGTCGGGCGGGGGATTCCTCCACAGATACGCAGTATTTT

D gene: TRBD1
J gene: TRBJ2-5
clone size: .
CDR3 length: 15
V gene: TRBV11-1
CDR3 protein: CASSRPGQEGETQYF
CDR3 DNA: TGTGCCAGCAGCCGTCCGGGACAGGAGGGAGAGACCCAGTACTTC

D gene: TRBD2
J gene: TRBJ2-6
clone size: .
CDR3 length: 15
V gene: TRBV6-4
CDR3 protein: CASLREGLGANVLTF
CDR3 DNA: TGTGCCAGCCTAAGGGAGGGGCTGGGGGCCAACGTCCTGACTTTC

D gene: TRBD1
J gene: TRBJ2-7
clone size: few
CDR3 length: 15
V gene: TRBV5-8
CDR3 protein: CASSLTRDRGYEQYF
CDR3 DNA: TGTGCCAGCAGCTTAACCCGGGACAGGGGATACGAGCAGTACTTC

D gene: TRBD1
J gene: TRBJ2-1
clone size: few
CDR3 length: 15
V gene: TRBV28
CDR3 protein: CASSSGTGKINEQFF
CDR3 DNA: TGTGCCAGCAGTTCCGGGACAGGTAAAATCAATGAGCAGTTCTTC

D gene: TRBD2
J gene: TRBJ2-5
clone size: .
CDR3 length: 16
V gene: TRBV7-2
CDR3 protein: CASSLTSGRAQETQYF
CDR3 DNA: TGTGCCAGCAGCTTAACTAGCGGGAGAGCTCAAGAGACCCAGTACTTC

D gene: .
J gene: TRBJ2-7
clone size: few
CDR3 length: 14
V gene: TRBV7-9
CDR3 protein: CASSLLDSLYEQYF
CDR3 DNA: TGTGCCAGCAGCTTATTAGACAGCCTCTACGAGCAGTACTTC

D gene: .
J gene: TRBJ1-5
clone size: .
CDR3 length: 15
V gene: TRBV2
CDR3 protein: CASSEDGAGNQPQHF
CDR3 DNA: TGTGCCAGCAGTGAGGATGGGGCAGGGAATCAGCCCCAGCATTTT